The TCR beta chain under discussion was sequenced for a study of OX40 agonist ivuxolimab in advanced cancers. About the research overall: As their treatment, patients were administered ivuxolimab, an agonistic anti-OX40 (CD134) antibody. Enrolled patients in dose escalation had cancers that were hepatocellular carcinoma, melanoma, renal cell or head and neck cancer.

This CDR3 is built from 15 residues. Germline lookup yields CDR1 SGHTA and CDR2 FQGTGA. Trimming removed 6 bases at V and 0 bases at J, with 12 bases between. This clone showed up just a few times. Its matching antigen is unknown. Method: immunoSEQ multiplex PCR; TCRdb's copy keeps in-frame clones and lacks some. The table lists about 22,000 clones, 70% to 90% of them singletons. With autoimmune disease history or systemic immunosuppression, patients were excluded. Findings of the study overall: Normalized T-cell clonal expansion was also low in some nonresponders.

The chain carries TRBV7-3 and TRBJ2-1; D tentatively fits TRBD1 or TRBD2 (5 bases each). Material: CD4+ or CD8+ T cells sorted from blood, obtained in a trial of the OX40 agonist ivuxolimab. The receptor was isolated from an adult with an advanced solid tumor such as melanoma, head and neck, liver or kidney cancer. CDR3 residues: CASRHGASSYNEQFF. Here the CDR3 DNA reads TGTGCCAGCAGGCACGGGGCAAGCTCCTACAATGAGCAGTTCTTC.